The 21 T cell receptor beta chains below come from one sample, sequenced in a study of cytomegalovirus exposure and HLA in healthy donors. It was with 60 Vbeta and 13 Jbeta primers that the PCR ran. Generated by immunoSEQ multiplex PCR, the TCRdb table keeps only in-frame clones and is missing some. The sample has approximately 140,000 clones, roughly 79% seen once; the top ten hold about 0.76%. Material: PBMCs. Receptor source: a man aged 18-30 years in good health and CMV-seronegative.

This chain joins TRBV12-5 and TRBJ2-1; 8 bases agree with TRBD2. Unmatched junction bases numbered 10, after V lost 2 bases and J lost 10 bases. The CDR3 has 15 amino acids. Germline lookup yields CDR1 LGHNT and CDR2 FRNRAP. The chain's CDR3 is CASGLPGLVAGEQFF. DNA for the CDR3: TGTGCTAGTGGTTTGCCGGGACTAGTTGCGGGGGAGCAGTTCTTC.

The chain recombines TRBV7-9 with TRBJ2-3, with unresolved D. Germline CDR1 reads SEHNR; CDR2 reads FQNEAQ (reference sequence). V was cut by 4 bases and J by 1 base, with 15 bases left in between. The length of the CDR3 is 16 residues. CDR3 bases: TGTGCCAGCAGCTCGTTAAGAGGTTTGCGCACAGATACGCAGTATTTT. This encodes CASSSLRGLRTDTQYF.

The J gene is TRBJ2-3, the V gene TRBV10-3; TRBD1 matches at 7 bases. Trimming removed 7 bases from V and 0 bases from J; junction bases left unmatched: 4. The CDR3 contains 14 residues. Germline-derived CDR1 and CDR2 are ENHRY and SYGVKD. Here the CDR3 DNA reads TGTGCCATCAAGGGGGCTTTTAGCACAGATACGCAGTATTTT. It specifies CAIKGAFSTDTQYF.

In its sample, this clone was seen a few times. The chain is built from TRBV25-1 and TRBJ2-1; a weak D match, TRBD1 (5 bases). This CDR3 is built from 14 residues. Germline lookup yields CDR1 MGHDK and CDR2 SYGVNS. The germline V and J ends were trimmed by 5 bases and 3 bases, with 11 bases remaining between them. CDR3 nucleotide sequence: TGTGCCAGCAGTCAAGCTGACAGCTACAATGAGCAGTTCTTC. Protein sequence: CASSQADSYNEQFF.

The chain joins TRBV9 to TRBJ1-5; 8 bases match TRBD1. V gave up 2 bases and J gave up 3 bases; unmatched junction bases: 1. Germline V gene data show CDR1 as SGDLS and CDR2 as YYNGEE. CDR3 length: 14 amino acids. Here the CDR3 DNA reads TGTGCCAGCAGCGTTCAGGGGGCCAATCAGCCCCAGCATTTT. Its protein product is CASSVQGANQPQHF. Full variable domain (remainder filled in from reference TRBV9 and TRBJ1-5): DSGVTQTPKHLITATGQRVTLRCSPRSGDLSVYWYQQSLDQGLQFLIQYYNGEERAKGNILERFSAQQFPDLHSELNLSSLELGDSALYFCASSVQGANQPQHFGDGTRLSIL.

Note on this clone: The same CDR3 is also encoded by other DNA sequences in this sample. The genes are TRBV30 and TRBJ1-4; D possibly corresponds to TRBD1 (6 bases). The CDR3 is 15 residues long. V shed 3 bases and J shed 0 bases, with 11 bases lying between them. Germline V gives CDR1 GTSNPN, CDR2 SVGIG (reference sequence). CDR3 in DNA: TGTGCCTGGAGCGCCGGGACATCAACTAATGAAAAACTGTTTTTT. This encodes CAWSAGTSTNEKLFF.

V and J are TRBV4-2 and TRBJ1-2; D perhaps matches TRBD1 (5 bases). The CDR3 extends over 14 amino acids. V lost 9 bases to trimming and J lost 4 bases, with 18 bases between them. CDR1 LGHNA and CDR2 YNFKEQ come from the germline V gene. The CDR3 reads CASTPYNQGYGYTF. The DNA of the CDR3 is TGTGCCAGTACCCCTTACAACCAGGGCTATGGCTACACCTTC.

The gene calls are TRBV14 and TRBJ2-5; the D gene is possibly TRBD2 (5 bases). Per germline, CDR1 SGHDN and CDR2 FVKESK. The CDR3 extends over 15 amino acids. Trimming removed 4 bases at V and 5 bases at J, with 17 bases between. The CDR3 nucleotides are TGTGCCAGCAGCCTCGGAGGAGTCCTACGTGAGACCCAGTACTTC. Encoded protein: CASSLGGVLRETQYF.

This clone occurred many times. This sequence joins TRBV7-9 and TRBJ2-1, with TRBD2 matching 11 bases. This CDR3 is 16 amino acids long. The V gene end was trimmed by 5 bases and the J gene end by 4 bases; junction bases not matched to a gene: 7. Looked up from germline, CDR1 is SEHNR and CDR2 is FQNEAQ (reference sequence). The CDR3 loop is CASSATSGDTYNEQFF. The CDR3 DNA is TGTGCCAGCAGCGCGACTAGCGGGGATACTTACAATGAGCAGTTCTTC.

The genes are TRBV4-2 and TRBJ1-6; the D is unclear. CDR3 length equals 19 residues. V shed 0 bases and J shed 0 bases, with 15 bases lying between them. Germline V gene lookup returns CDR1 LGHNA and CDR2 YNFKEQ. CDR3 coding DNA: TGTGCCAGCAGCCAAGATGGGCACGGCCGCAGCTCCTATAATTCACCCCTCCACTTT. Its translation is CASSQDGHGRSSYNSPLHF.

The chain recombines TRBV27 with TRBJ1-1, with 10 nucleotides matching TRBD1. Unmatched junction bases numbered 7, after V lost 5 bases and J lost 10 bases. This CDR3 region has 13 residues. Germline V gives CDR1 MNHEY, CDR2 SMNVEV (reference sequence). CDR3 in DNA: TGTGCCAGCAGTGAAGGACAGGGGGTATCAGCTTTCTTT. Protein: CASSEGQGVSAFF.

This chain uses TRBV7-2 with TRBJ2-2, with 10 bases that match TRBD1. From germline, CDR1 is SGHTA and CDR2 FQGNSA. CDR3 length: 16 amino acids. J gave up 4 bases and V 5 bases, and 7 bases lay outside the gene matches. The CDR3 DNA follows: TGTGCCAGCAGCGTTCCGACAGGGGGCGGCACCGGGGAGCTGTTTTTT. Its translation is CASSVPTGGGTGELFF.

The chain uses TRBV5-8 and TRBJ1-1; tentatively, D is TRBD1 (5 bases). CDR1 and CDR2 (germline): SGHTS, YDEGEE. V lost 0 bases and J lost 1, with 13 bases in between. The CDR3 runs 16 residues. In nucleotides, the CDR3 is TGTGCCAGCAGCTTGGAGGGGCCCTTGAGGAACACTGAAGCTTTCTTT. It yields the protein CASSLEGPLRNTEAFF.

This chain links TRBV19 with TRBJ1-2; no clear D. Looked up from germline, CDR1 is LNHDA and CDR2 is SQIVND (reference sequence). Trimming left V 6 bases short and J 3 bases short, with 8 bases between. The CDR3 totals 12 residues. CDR3 sequence (DNA): TGTGCCAGTAGCGTCCGTGACTATGGCTACACCTTC. Encoded protein: CASSVRDYGYTF.

The chain joins TRBV4-3 to TRBJ1-1, with TRBD1 identical over 9 bases. The ends lost 0 bases at V and 0 bases at J; junction bases unmatched: 2. The CDR3 has 16 residues. Looked up from germline, CDR1 is LGHNA and CDR2 is YSLEER. CDR3 DNA: TGCGCCAGCAGCCAAGATGGGACAGGGTTGAACACTGAAGCTTTCTTT. Its translation is CASSQDGTGLNTEAFF.

This clone was picked up one time. The chain combines TRBV6-5 with TRBJ2-7; tentative D call: TRBD2 (6 bases). The V and J ends lost 8 bases and 6 bases respectively, with 17 bases between them. Germline-derived CDR1 and CDR2 are MNHEY and SVGAGI. The CDR3 consists of 13 residues. CDR3 in DNA: TGTGCCAGCGTCTCCACGTTGGAGGGCGAGCAGTACTTC. It translates to CASVSTLEGEQYF.

The chain is built from TRBV4-3 and TRBJ1-5; D call uncertain. The V gene lost 9 bases and the J gene lost 1 base, with 4 bases spanning the gap. From germline, CDR1 is LGHNA and CDR2 YSLEER. The CDR3 runs 11 residues. The DNA of the CDR3 is TGCGCCAGTCAAAGCAATCAGCCCCAGCATTTT. Translating gives CASQSNQPQHF.

The chain carries TRBV7-8 and TRBJ1-5, with 7 bases aligning to TRBD1. The ends lost 1 base at V and 5 bases at J; junction bases unmatched: 2. This CDR3 is built from 14 residues. Germline assignment: CDR1 SGHVS and CDR2 FQNEAQ. Here the CDR3 reads CASSLGQGYQPQHF. The CDR3 DNA is TGTGCCAGCAGCTTAGGACAGGGTTATCAGCCCCAGCATTTT.

The chain joins TRBV28 to TRBJ2-7; 7 bases agree with TRBD1. The trim removed 1 base at V and 1 base at J, leaving 7 bases unmatched. The CDR3 runs 16 residues. Per the germline V gene, CDR1 is MDHEN and CDR2 is SYDVKM. CDR3 in amino acids: CASSLFGTVPSYEQYF. CDR3 sequence (DNA): TGTGCCAGCAGTTTATTCGGGACAGTCCCTTCCTACGAGCAGTACTTC.

This sequence joins TRBV29-1 and TRBJ2-7, with 11 bases lining up with TRBD2. The length of the CDR3 is 15 residues. Trimming took 7 bases from V and 5 from J; bases not matched to a gene: 13. CDR1 and CDR2 from the germline V gene are SQVTM and ANQGSEA. The DNA of the CDR3 is TGCAGCGCCGGGGTCGGACTAGCGGGCAGGGACGAGCAGTACTTC. As protein: CSAGVGLAGRDEQYF.

This clone was seen only a few times. The chain carries TRBV19 and TRBJ2-1; 11 bases are shared with TRBD2. Germline V gives CDR1 LNHDA, CDR2 SQIVND (reference sequence). V lost 2 bases, J lost 9 bases, and 6 bases stayed unmatched. This CDR3 comprises 15 residues. CDR3 sequence: CASSIFSGGASEQFF. The DNA for the CDR3 is TGTGCCAGTAGTATATTTAGCGGGGGGGCCAGTGAGCAGTTCTTC.